The 17 T cell receptor beta chains below come from one sample, sequenced in a study of post-analysis software for immune sequencing data. General observations from the study: Controls had lower frequencies than patients of 4 or 5 TRBV segments, which included TRBV5-6, TRBV5-1 and TRBV20-1.

Unique molecular identifiers were present in the TCR beta cDNA libraries. TCRdb itself ran the PCR reads through MiXCR, one entry per CDR3 protein. The top ten hold approximately 11% of the sample, which has about 680,000 distinct CDR3 sequences, approximately 59% seen once. These receptors are not linked to any known antigen. Sample: blood. Source of these receptors: a girl under 10 years old with multiple sclerosis.

This rearrangement joins TRBV14 to TRBJ1-2; 7 nucleotides line up with TRBD1. CDR1 SGHDN and CDR2 FVKESK come from the germline V gene. This CDR3 region has 15 residues. V shed 1 base, J shed 2 bases, and the junction held 4 bases outside the gene matches. Here the CDR3 reads CASSQVGGENYGYTF. The DNA for the CDR3 is TGTGCCAGCAGCCAAGTAGGGGGCGAAAACTATGGCTACACCTTC.

The chain joins TRBV20-1 to TRBJ1-1; 9 nucleotides agree with TRBD1. CDR1 and CDR2 from the germline V gene are DFQATT and SNEGSKA (reference sequence). The J segment lost 3 bases and the V segment lost 3 bases, leaving 14 bases of the junction unmatched. CDR3 length: 17 residues. The CDR3 coding sequence is TGCAGTGCTAGTAACATTGGACAGGGGAATTACGACACTGAAGCTTTCTTT. Its protein product is CSASNIGQGNYDTEAFF.

This clonotype has only a few counts. The rearrangement links TRBV6-5 to TRBJ2-3; D is ambiguous. From germline, CDR1 is MNHEY and CDR2 SVGAGI. V lost 6 bases, J lost 1 base, and 11 bases lay in between. The CDR3 is 14 residues long. The CDR3 spells CASSPQRRTDTQYF. CDR3 coding DNA: TGTGCCAGCAGCCCACAGCGACGCACAGATACGCAGTATTTT.

The sample holds a few counts of this clonotype. The chain combines TRBV6-1 with TRBJ2-1, with 8 bases fitting TRBD1. Germline V CDR1 and CDR2: MNHNS, SASEGT. The V gene end was trimmed by 5 bases and the J gene end by 1 base; junction bases not matched to a gene: 10. The CDR3 has 17 residues. The CDR3 reads CASSPALDRASYNEQFF. CDR3 in DNA: TGTGCCAGCAGTCCCGCCCTGGACAGGGCGTCCTACAATGAGCAGTTCTTC.

The chain has TRBV15 and TRBJ2-1; D tentatively fits TRBD1 or TRBD2 (5 bases each). Germline CDR1 is LNHNV and CDR2 is YYDKDF (reference sequence). V gave up 0 bases and J gave up 10 bases, with 19 bases separating them. The CDR3 runs to 16 residues. CDR3 sequence reads: CATSRDREPGLLEQFF. The CDR3 nucleotides are TGTGCCACCAGCAGAGACAGGGAGCCGGGTTTATTAGAGCAGTTCTTC. Together with reference TRBV15 and TRBJ2-1, the CDR3 gives the full variable domain: DAMVIQNPRYQVTQFGKPVTLSCSQTLNHNVMYWYQQKSSQAPKLLFHYYDKDFNNEADTPDNFQSRRPNTSFCFLDIRSPGLGDTAMYLCATSRDREPGLLEQFFGPGTRLTVL.

The rearrangement uses TRBV11-2 and TRBJ2-3; D tentatively reads TRBD1 or TRBD2 (5 bases each). The germline CDR1 and CDR2 sequences are SGHAT and FQNNGV. Deletions cut 6 bases from V and 4 bases from J, with 20 bases between. This CDR3 is built from 16 residues. CDR3 residues: CASSLGPGLGADTQYF. The DNA for the CDR3 is TGTGCCAGCAGTCTAGGCCCGGGATTGGGGGCAGATACGCAGTATTTT.

CDR3 bases: TGCAGCGTTGAAGTCTTGGGGGGGGACACTGAAGCTTTCTTT. Its translation is CSVEVLGGDTEAFF. V usage is TRBV29-1 and J usage is TRBJ1-1; D is perhaps TRBD1 (5 bases). The CDR3 covers 14 residues. V was clipped by 1 base and J by 3 bases, with 12 bases between them. Per germline, CDR1 SQVTM and CDR2 ANQGSEA.

This clonotype was observed a single time. This chain joins TRBV7-9 and TRBJ2-5, with D perhaps TRBD2 (5 bases). The V end was cut by 5 bases, the J end by 2 bases, with 18 bases between. The CDR3 totals 16 residues. Per germline, CDR1 SEHNR and CDR2 FQNEAQ (reference sequence). The CDR3 here is CASSTTALAFQETQYF. CDR3 DNA: TGTGCCAGCAGCACTACAGCGCTAGCATTTCAAGAGACCCAGTACTTC.

The J gene is TRBJ2-1, the V gene TRBV29-1, with 8 bases aligning to TRBD2. Per germline, CDR1 SQVTM and CDR2 ANQGSEA. The junction had 9 bases not matched to a gene; V was cut back by 7 bases and J by 10 bases. The CDR3 consists of 12 residues. CDR3: CSAPRTSREQFF. CDR3 bases: TGCAGCGCCCCTCGGACTAGCAGAGAGCAGTTCTTC.

This chain uses TRBV10-1 with TRBJ1-4; D not resolved. CDR3 length equals 15 residues. The germline V gene encodes CDR1 WNHNN and CDR2 SYGVQD (reference sequence). The V end was cut by 8 bases, the J end by 6 bases, with 19 bases between. This CDR3 reads CASPCRRSEHEKLFF. The CDR3, as DNA: TGCGCCAGCCCGTGTCGACGGTCCGAACATGAAAAACTGTTTTTT.

This clonotype has just a few counts. In DNA, the CDR3 is TGTGCCAGCAGCTTTCCTAGGCCAGGAGAGCAGTTCTTC. Encoded protein: CASSFPRPGEQFF. The rearrangement links TRBV7-2 to TRBJ2-1; no clear D gene. The germline CDR1 and CDR2 sequences are SGHTA and FQGNSA. V was pared by 3 bases and J by 10 bases, with 13 bases between. The CDR3 sequence is 13 residues long.

This clonotype was seen more than once but under ten times. J is TRBJ2-3 and V is TRBV12-3 or TRBV12-4; D may be TRBD1 (5 bases). V was pared by 10 bases and J by 7 bases, with 15 bases between. The CDR3 is 12 amino acids. The DNA for the CDR3 is TGTGCCAACAGGTTCGGGTTTAATACGCAGTATTTT. Its translation is CANRFGFNTQYF.

The chain couples TRBV2 to TRBJ1-2; D perhaps matches TRBD1 (6 bases). Germline CDR1 reads SNHLY; CDR2 reads FYNNEI. V lost 7 bases and J 4 bases, leaving 16 bases between the germline ends. This CDR3 contains 14 residues. The CDR3 is CASMQAGEGYGYTF. The CDR3 DNA follows: TGTGCCAGCATGCAAGCAGGGGAGGGCTATGGCTACACCTTC.

The rearrangement joins TRBV10-1 to TRBJ2-7; D is ambiguous. The J call could be wrong; TRBJ2-5 is a better fit for the DNA end. The CDR3 is 13 amino acids. CDR1 is WNHNN and CDR2 is SYGVQD in the germline V gene (reference sequence). CDR3 sequence reads: CASSDRLEETQYF. The CDR3 bases are TGCGCCAGCAGTGACAGGTTAGAAGAGACCCAGTACTTC.

This chain connects TRBV7-2 to TRBJ1-5, with TRBD1 matching 7 bases. CDR3 size: 13 residues. Germline V gives CDR1 SGHTA, CDR2 FQGNSA. Trimming took 5 bases from V and 7 from J; bases not matched to a gene: 5. CDR3 bases: TGTGCCAGCAGCCAGACAGGGTACCAGCCCCAGCATTTT. This translates into CASSQTGYQPQHF.

V gene TRBV7-9 combines with J gene TRBJ1-2; no reliable D call. V lost 3 bases and J 8 bases, leaving 19 bases between the germline ends. Germline V lookup: CDR1 SEHNR, CDR2 FQNEAQ (reference sequence). This CDR3 comprises 15 residues. The CDR3 sequence: CASSFPDGLWEGYTF. In nucleotides, the CDR3 is TGTGCCAGCAGCTTTCCTGACGGACTCTGGGAAGGCTACACCTTC.

Here the CDR3 DNA reads TGTGCCAGCAGCTCCCTCAGGACTAGCGGGGGGGTTGATGAGCAGTTCTTC. Amino acids: CASSSLRTSGGVDEQFF. The J gene is TRBJ2-1, the V gene TRBV11-2, with 15 bases that match TRBD2. CDR1 and CDR2 from the germline V gene are SGHAT and FQNNGV. The CDR3 runs to 17 residues. Trimming at V came to 4 bases and at J to 8 bases, leaving 9 bases not matched to a gene.